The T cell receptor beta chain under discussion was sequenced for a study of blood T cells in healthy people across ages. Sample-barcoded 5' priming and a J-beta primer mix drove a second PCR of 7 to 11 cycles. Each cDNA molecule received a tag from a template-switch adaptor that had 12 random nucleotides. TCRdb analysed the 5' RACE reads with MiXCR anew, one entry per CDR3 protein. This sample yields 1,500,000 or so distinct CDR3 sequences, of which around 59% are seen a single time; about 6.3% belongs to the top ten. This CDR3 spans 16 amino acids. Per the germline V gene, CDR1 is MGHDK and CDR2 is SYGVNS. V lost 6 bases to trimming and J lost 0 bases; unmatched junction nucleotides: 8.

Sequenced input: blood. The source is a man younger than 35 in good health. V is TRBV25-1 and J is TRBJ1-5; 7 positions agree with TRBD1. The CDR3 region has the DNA TGTGCCAGCAGGGGGGGGACAGAGATTAGCAATCAGCCCCAGCATTTT. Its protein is CASRGGTEISNQPQHF.